This entry lists 22 T cell receptor beta chains sequenced from one sample in a study of CD8 T cell repertoires and HIV-1 epitope variants. Produced via immunoSEQ multiplex PCR; TCRdb's table is partial and in-frame only. The profile covers a few thousand clones, with roughly two thirds appearing a single time and around half taken by the ten largest. These receptors lack a known antigen. The sample comprised cultured CD8+ T cells derived from PBMCs. All receptors derive from a male donor with HIV.

The chain employs TRBV14 and TRBJ2-1; perhaps TRBD1 as D (5 bases). Trimming removed 1 base at V and 8 bases at J, with 24 bases between. The CDR3 has 18 residues. Germline CDR1 reads SGHDN; CDR2 reads FVKESK. CDR3 loop: CASSQVIQDMLKSHEQFF. The DNA of the CDR3 is TGTGCCAGCAGCCAAGTGATCCAGGACATGCTGAAGTCCCATGAGCAGTTCTTC.

The genes are TRBV28 and TRBJ1-1, with 10 bases matching TRBD1. Germline loops: CDR1 MDHEN, CDR2 SYDVKM. With 5 bases clipped from V and 3 bases from J, the junction kept 6 bases outside the gene matches. The CDR3 is 15 residues long. The DNA for the CDR3 is TGTGCCAGCAGTCCGATAGGACAGGGGGACACTGAAGCTTTCTTT. This gives the protein CASSPIGQGDTEAFF.

This chain uses TRBV9 with TRBJ2-7; TRBD2 matches 7 bases. Germline loops: CDR1 SGDLS, CDR2 YYNGEE. The CDR3 sequence is 16 residues long. V lost 0 bases, J lost 3 bases, and 9 bases stayed unmatched. The CDR3 DNA sequence: TGTGCCAGCAGCGTAGGTACGGGAGGTCTCTTCTACGAGCAGTACTTC. Amino acid sequence: CASSVGTGGLFYEQYF.

J is TRBJ2-1 and V is TRBV27; 8 nucleotides agree with TRBD1. This CDR3 is built from 14 residues. With 6 bases clipped from V and 0 bases from J, the junction kept 1 base outside the gene matches. In germline, CDR1 is MNHEY, CDR2 SMNVEV (reference sequence). CDR3 in DNA: TGTGCCAGCAGGGACAGGGTCTCCTACAATGAGCAGTTCTTC. It specifies CASRDRVSYNEQFF.

This rearrangement joins TRBV28 to TRBJ2-2, with D hard to call. This CDR3 region has 13 residues. The germline V and J ends were trimmed by 6 bases and 6 bases, with 11 bases remaining between them. The germline V gene has CDR1 MDHEN and CDR2 SYDVKM. CDR3 in DNA: TGTGCCAGCAGCCCCCGATGGTCCGGGGAGCTGTTTTTT. It is translated as CASSPRWSGELFF.

The CDR3 sequence: CASSLRAGGSGGELFF. The CDR3 region has the DNA TGTGCCAGCAGCCTAAGGGCAGGGGGCAGCGGCGGGGAGCTGTTTTTT. The V gene is TRBV11-3, the J gene TRBJ2-2, with 8 nucleotides matching TRBD1. CDR3 size: 16 residues. Germline V gives CDR1 SGHNT, CDR2 YENEEA. V gave up 5 bases and J gave up 7 bases; unmatched junction bases: 12.

The CDR3 DNA is TGTGCCAGCAGCTCCAATGTAGGGGTTCAGCCCCAGCATTTT. The encoded protein is CASSSNVGVQPQHF. V usage is TRBV9 and J usage is TRBJ1-5, with TRBD1 as a possible D gene (5 bases). Trimming shortened V by 4 bases and J by 6 bases, and 14 bases separated the two germline ends. The CDR3 loop spans 14 amino acids. Per germline, CDR1 SGDLS and CDR2 YYNGEE.

This rearrangement joins TRBV28 to TRBJ1-4; 8 nucleotides align to TRBD1. Germline assignment: CDR1 MDHEN and CDR2 SYDVKM. Trimming took 5 bases from V and 6 from J; bases not matched to a gene: 8. The CDR3 spans 15 residues. CDR3 sequence reads: CASSTDRDDHEKLFF. In DNA form, the CDR3 reads TGTGCCAGCAGTACGGACAGGGATGATCATGAAAAACTGTTTTTT.

This chain connects TRBV15 to TRBJ2-5; D is possibly TRBD1 (6 bases). V was pared by 5 bases and J by 4 bases, with 14 bases between. The CDR3 consists of 14 residues. Germline CDR1 is LNHNV and CDR2 is YYDKDF (reference sequence). The CDR3 region is CATSVRGGRETQYF. CDR3 bases: TGTGCCACCAGCGTTAGAGGGGGTAGAGAGACCCAGTACTTC.

The chain couples TRBV18 to TRBJ2-5; D unresolved. V dropped 0 bases and J dropped 0 bases, with 17 bases sitting between them. Germline loops: CDR1 KGHSH, CDR2 LQKENI. CDR3 length: 18 amino acids. CDR3 in DNA: TGTGCCAGCTCACCACCGCAGGCAGGACCGCTTTACCAAGAGACCCAGTACTTC. This codes for CASSPPQAGPLYQETQYF.

This chain links TRBV19 with TRBJ1-4; D may be TRBD1 (6 bases). Trimming took off 5 bases at V and 7 bases at J, with 23 bases between the two ends. The CDR3 is made up of 17 amino acids. Germline loops: CDR1 LNHDA, CDR2 SQIVND (reference sequence). DNA for the CDR3: TGTGCCAGTAGTCGCCTCAGGGGACAACAGGCGGTTGAAAAACTGTTTTTT. Translated: CASSRLRGQQAVEKLFF.

Note on this clone: A read error may produce the germline difference seen at one junction end. The rearrangement links TRBV7-7 to TRBJ2-2; 8 positions match TRBD1. The germline V gene has CDR1 SSHAT and CDR2 FNYEAQ (reference sequence). The CDR3 consists of 15 residues. CDR3 region: CASSPQGANTGELFF. The CDR3 DNA reads TGTGCTAGCAGTCCACAGGGGGCGAACACCGGGGAGCTGTTTTTT.

This chain links TRBV6-6 with TRBJ2-2, with TRBD2 matching over 7 bases. CDR3 length equals 15 residues. The germline CDR1 and CDR2 sequences are MNHNY and SVGAGI (reference sequence). The V segment lost 0 bases and the J segment 7 bases; nucleotides outside the gene matches: 5. The CDR3 DNA reads TGTGCCAGCAGTTACTCGAGCGGGATAGGCGGGGAGCTGTTTTTT. Amino acids: CASSYSSGIGGELFF.

The rearrangement links TRBV11-1 to TRBJ2-5; D unclear. This CDR3 has 13 residues. Germline assignment: CDR1 SGHAT and CDR2 FQDESV (reference sequence). The V end was cut by 1 base, the J end by 3 bases, with 6 bases between. CDR3 residues: CASSLEDEETQYF. CDR3 coding DNA: TGTGCCAGCAGCTTAGAAGATGAAGAGACCCAGTACTTC.

This clone was found once. The V gene is TRBV7-2, the J gene TRBJ2-6; D unclear. The CDR3 contains 17 residues. The V gene's germline CDR1 is SGHTA and CDR2 FQGNSA. Deletions cut 2 bases from V and 4 bases from J, with 15 bases between. The CDR3 bases are TGTGCCAGCAGCTTAAGGTCCACGGCCTCCGGGGCCAACGTCCTGACTTTC. Its translation: CASSLRSTASGANVLTF.

This clone came up a few times. This chain uses TRBV11-1 with TRBJ1-1, with D unclear. V was trimmed by 5 bases and J by 1 base, leaving 14 bases between them. Germline CDR1 and CDR2: SGHAT and FQDESV (reference sequence). This CDR3 region has 15 residues. This chain's CDR3 is CASSPQAIPNTEAFF. CDR3 in DNA: TGTGCCAGCAGCCCCCAGGCGATCCCGAACACTGAAGCTTTCTTT.

The rearrangement uses TRBV7-2 and TRBJ1-1; D may be TRBD1 (6 bases). The CDR3 has 12 amino acids. The V gene's germline CDR1 is SGHTA and CDR2 FQGNSA. Trimming cost V 4 bases and J 6 bases, with 9 bases left between them. In DNA form, the CDR3 reads TGTGCCAGCAGCTCCGAGGGGGCTGAAGCTTTCTTT. Translation: CASSSEGAEAFF.

The V and J genes are TRBV27 and TRBJ1-1; D unresolved. The ends were cut back, 0 bases at V and 5 bases at J, with 7 bases in the middle. CDR3 size: 13 residues. Germline V CDR1 and CDR2: MNHEY, SMNVEV (reference sequence). DNA for the CDR3: TGTGCCAGCAGTTTATCCTTGGTGACTGAAGCTTTCTTT. It is translated as CASSLSLVTEAFF.

J is TRBJ1-4 and V is TRBV7-9; no clear D gene. V gave up 8 bases and J gave up 7 bases, with 8 bases separating them. This CDR3 has 11 amino acids. Germline CDR1 reads SEHNR; CDR2 reads FQNEAQ (reference sequence). The CDR3 nucleotides read TGTGCCAGCGCTATCGGTGAAAAACTGTTTTTT. Translating gives CASAIGEKLFF.

V is TRBV5-6 and J is TRBJ1-2; 11 nucleotides agree with TRBD1. This CDR3 contains 15 residues. The V gene's germline CDR1 is SGHDT and CDR2 YYEEEE. The J segment lost 3 bases and the V segment lost 4 bases, leaving 5 bases of the junction unmatched. CDR3 bases: TGTGCCAGCAGCCCGGGACAGGGGGTCGACTATGGCTACACCTTC. Amino acid sequence: CASSPGQGVDYGYTF. Full variable domain (rest looked up from reference TRBV5-6 and TRBJ1-2): DAGVTQSPTHLIKTRGQQVTLRCSPKSGHDTVSWYQQALGQGPQFIFQYYEEEERQRGNFPDRFSGHQFPNYSSELNVNALLLGDSALYLCASSPGQGVDYGYTFGSGTRLTVV.

This rearrangement joins TRBV28 to TRBJ2-7; perhaps TRBD2 as D (6 bases). The germline CDR1 and CDR2 sequences are MDHEN and SYDVKM. This CDR3 is 13 amino acids long. V lost 5 bases and J lost 4, with 12 bases in between. CDR3 in amino acids: CASSPTLAYEQYF. In nucleotides, the CDR3 is TGTGCCAGCAGTCCCACACTAGCTTACGAGCAGTACTTC.

The V call is TRBV6-5, the J call TRBJ2-1; 9 positions agree with TRBD2. This CDR3 has 15 amino acids. V lost 2 bases and J lost 6; bases outside the gene matches: 5. Germline V gene lookup returns CDR1 MNHEY and CDR2 SVGAGI. CDR3 DNA sequence: TGTGCCAGCAGTTACGGAGCGGGAGGTGGCAATGAGCAGTTCTTC. It encodes CASSYGAGGGNEQFF.